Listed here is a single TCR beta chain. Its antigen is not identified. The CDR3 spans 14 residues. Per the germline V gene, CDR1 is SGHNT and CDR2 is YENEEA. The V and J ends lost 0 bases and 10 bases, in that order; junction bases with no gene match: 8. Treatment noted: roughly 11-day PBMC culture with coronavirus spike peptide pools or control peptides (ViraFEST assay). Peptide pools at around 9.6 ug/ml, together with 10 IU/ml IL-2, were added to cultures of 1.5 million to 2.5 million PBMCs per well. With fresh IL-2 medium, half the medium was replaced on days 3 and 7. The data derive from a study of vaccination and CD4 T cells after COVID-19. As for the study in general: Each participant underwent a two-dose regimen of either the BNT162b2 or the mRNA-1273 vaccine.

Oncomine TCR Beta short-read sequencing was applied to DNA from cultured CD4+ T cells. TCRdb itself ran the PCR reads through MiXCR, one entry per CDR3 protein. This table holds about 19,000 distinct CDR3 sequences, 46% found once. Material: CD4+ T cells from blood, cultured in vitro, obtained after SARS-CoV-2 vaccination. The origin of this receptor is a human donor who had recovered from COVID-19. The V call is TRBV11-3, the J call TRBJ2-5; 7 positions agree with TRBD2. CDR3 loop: CASSLDGSGKGQYF. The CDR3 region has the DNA TGTGCCAGCAGCTTAGATGGGAGCGGGAAGGGCCAGTACTTC. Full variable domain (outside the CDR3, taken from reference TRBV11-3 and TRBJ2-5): EAGVVQSPRYKIIEKKQPVAFWCNPISGHNTLYWYLQNLGQGPELLIRYENEEAVDDSQLPKDRFSAERLKGVDSTLKIQPAELGDSAVYLCASSLDGSGKGQYFGPGTRLLVL.